This TCR beta chain was observed in a study of T cells after posttransplantation cyclophosphamide. Study-wide points: Skin or GI-infiltrating T cells shared few TRB sequences with blood. Donor CD8+ memory clones often dominated recipient blood repertoires at later times. After PTCy, TRB diversity resembled that of CNI/methotrexate controls.

This clone was detected ten times or more. The antigen is unknown. This CDR3 region has 19 residues. V was clipped by 3 bases and J by 4 bases; unmatched bases: 13. Germline V lookup: CDR1 SGHTA, CDR2 FQGNSA. Peripheral blood was collected from the related graft donor on the marrow donation day. Measured with immunoSEQ multiplex PCR; TCRdb has only the in-frame clones, and not every one. The data show tens of thousands of clones, with none appearing a single time. Material for sequencing was PBMCs. The clonotype originates from a man in his forties in good health, CMV-negative, and a related stem cell transplant donor. V gene TRBV7-2 combines with J gene TRBJ2-6, with 9 bases matching TRBD1. The CDR3 DNA reads as TGTGCCAGCAGCTTCAGCCGCGGGACAGGGTCCCCCGGGGCCAACGTCCTGACTTTC. It specifies CASSFSRGTGSPGANVLTF.